This is a list of T cell receptor beta chains from one sample in a study of T cell repertoires in cytomegalovirus infection. These TCRs' antigens remain unknown. TCRdb analysed the reads with MiXCR anew, one entry per CDR3 protein. This sample has around 360,000 distinct CDR3 sequences, with roughly 36% found just once. The sequencing used cultured PBMCs, collected from culture after CMV antigen stimulation. The source of these receptors is a human donor in good health (CMV status not recorded). Some clones in this sample may be carry-over from other donors' samples. Each CDR3 is given with its conserved first and last residue. A D gene is named only where the DNA matches it firmly. Size values are once, few and many counts, or a class for expanded clones, and some rows have none.

NA,TRBV4-3,TRBJ2-7,TRBD2,TGCGCCAGCAGCCCCCGACTAGCCTCCGGGGAGCAGTACTTC,CASSPRLASGEQYF
NA,TRBV7-9,TRBJ2-2,NA,TGTGCCAGCAGCTTAGAGTCAGAGTACACCGGGGAGCTGTTTTTT,CASSLESEYTGELFF
NA,TRBV7-2,TRBJ2-7,TRBD2,TGTGCCAGCAGCCAGGGACTACTCCCTCCTCGGGAGCAGTACTTC,CASSQGLLPPREQYF
NA,TRBV28,TRBJ2-3,NA,TGTGCCAGCAGTTTCCAGGGGGGCGGGAGTCTCCCAGATACGCAGTATTTT,CASSFQGGGSLPDTQYF
few,TRBV6-2/TRBV6-3,TRBJ2-1,TRBD2,TGTGCCAGCAGTCTAGCGGGAGAACCCAATGAGCAGTTCTTC,CASSLAGEPNEQFF
NA,TRBV12-3/TRBV12-4,TRBJ2-5,NA,TGTGCCAGCAGCCTTTATTGGAGAGAGACCCAGTACTTC,CASSLYWRETQYF
NA,TRBV28,TRBJ1-4,TRBD1,TGTGCCAGCAGTCCGGGACAGGTTTCTTCCAGTGAAAAACTGTTTTTT,CASSPGQVSSSEKLFF
few,TRBV4-1,TRBJ2-1,NA,TGCGCCAGCAGCCCTTACCCCGGCGCGGAGACATCCTACAATGAGCAGTTCTTC,CASSPYPGAETSYNEQFF
NA,TRBV11-2,TRBJ1-2,NA,TGTGCCAGCAGCCTAACACAGGCCCCGGCAGGCTATGGCTACACCTTC,CASSLTQAPAGYGYTF
NA,TRBV28,TRBJ1-3,NA,TGTGCCAGCAGTTTTCAAGGGCAGCTTTTCTCTGGAAACACCATATATTTT,CASSFQGQLFSGNTIYF
many,TRBV7-2,TRBJ1-2,TRBD1,TGTGCCAGCAGCGTAAACAGGGGTCTTGGCTACACCTTC,CASSVNRGLGYTF
NA,TRBV24-1,TRBJ2-1,TRBD2,TGTGCCACCAGTGACCCGTCGACTAGCGGGAGTCGGAATGAGCAGTTCTTC,CATSDPSTSGSRNEQFF
NA,TRBV15,TRBJ2-3,NA,TGTGCCACCAGTAGGGGCACAGATACGCAGTATTTT,CATSRGTDTQYF
NA,TRBV7-2,TRBJ2-2,NA,TGTGCCAGCAGCCCTTCTCCCCAGGGGTACGGGGAGCTGTTTTTT,CASSPSPQGYGELFF
few,TRBV7-9,TRBJ1-5,NA,TGTGCCAGCAGCCGTTTTAGCAATCAGCCCCAGCATTTT,CASSRFSNQPQHF
few,TRBV5-3,TRBJ2-1,TRBD2,TGTGCCAGCAGCCTCCGGAGGACTAGCGGGAACTACAATGAGCAGTTCTTC,CASSLRRTSGNYNEQFF
NA,TRBV2,TRBJ1-3,NA,TGTGCCAGCAGTGAAGGACAGGGAAACACCATATATTTT,CASSEGQGNTIYF
NA,TRBV3-1,TRBJ1-5,NA,TGTGCCAGCAGCCAAGACGTTGCGTTAAATCAGCCCCAGCATTTT,CASSQDVALNQPQHF
once,TRBV6-2/TRBV6-3,TRBJ1-5,TRBD1,TGTGCCAGCAGTCATGGACAGGGGTGGTTTTCCAGTCAGCCCCAGCATTTT,CASSHGQGWFSSQPQHF
NA,TRBV7-2,TRBJ2-7,NA,TGTGCCAGCAATCCTGGTAGTAGCGGTTTAAGCTCCTACGAGCAGTACTTC,CASNPGSSGLSSYEQYF
NA,TRBV11-3,TRBJ2-1,NA,TGTGCCAGCAGCTTTACAGACGGAAGGGATGAGCAGTTCTTC,CASSFTDGRDEQFF
NA,TRBV19,TRBJ1-4,NA,TGTGCCAGTAGTATCTTGGGGGCAACTAATGAAAAACTGTTTTTT,CASSILGATNEKLFF
few,TRBV7-2,TRBJ1-2,NA,TGTGCCAGCAGCTTAGAAGCAGAGCCTAACTATGGCTACACCTTC,CASSLEAEPNYGYTF
NA,TRBV4-3,TRBJ2-1,NA,TGCGCCAGCAGCCCGGCCCCACGCCGTTACAATGAGCAGTTCTTC,CASSPAPRRYNEQFF
NA,TRBV6-2/TRBV6-3,TRBJ2-1,NA,TGTGCCAGCACCAGGGAAGAGGGGAGGCCGCCTAAGGAGCAGTTCTTC,CASTREEGRPPKEQFF
many,TRBV7-2,TRBJ2-4,NA,TGTGCCAGCAGCTTAAAGGCTGAAGCTGTAGCCAAAAACATTCAGTACTTC,CASSLKAEAVAKNIQYF
NA,TRBV6-2/TRBV6-3,TRBJ2-2,NA,TGTGCCAGCATTCGGGACTTTACCGGGGAGCTGTTTTTT,CASIRDFTGELFF
NA,TRBV6-2/TRBV6-3,TRBJ2-1,NA,TGTGCCAGCAGCCGGGGTAGGGGTGAGCAGTTCTTC,CASSRGRGEQFF
few,TRBV7-2,TRBJ2-1,TRBD2,TGTGCCAGCGGCTCCGGGACTAGCCGAAGAAATGAGCAGTTCTTC,CASGSGTSRRNEQFF
NA,TRBV7-2,TRBJ1-5,TRBD1,TGTGCCAGCAGCTTTGCACAGGGGAGCAATCAGCCCCAGCATTTT,CASSFAQGSNQPQHF
NA,TRBV6-2/TRBV6-3,TRBJ2-1,TRBD1,TGTGCCAGCAGTTACCCAACAGGGGGCTGGGGCAATGAGCAGTTCTTC,CASSYPTGGWGNEQFF
NA,TRBV7-2,TRBJ1-6,NA,TGTGCCAGCAGCTTACCGGGTTCACCCCTCCACTTT,CASSLPGSPLHF
NA,TRBV7-9,TRBJ1-5,NA,TGTGCCAGCAGCTTAGCGGGTCGGGACACCGATCAGCCCCAGCATTTT,CASSLAGRDTDQPQHF
NA,TRBV19,TRBJ1-2,TRBD1,TGTGCCAGTAGTTCCTACCCAGGACAGGACGGCGGGTATGGCTACACCTTC,CASSSYPGQDGGYGYTF
NA,TRBV2,TRBJ2-6,NA,TGTGCCAGCAGTGAAAGGAAGCGGTCACGCTCTGGGGCCAACGTCCTGACTTTC,CASSERKRSRSGANVLTF
few,TRBV6-1,TRBJ2-2,NA,TGTGCCAGCAGTAGCCCCAGGGCGTTAACCGGGGAGCTGTTTTTT,CASSSPRALTGELFF
NA,TRBV27,TRBJ1-5,NA,TGTGCCAGCAAAATGGGGGGAGGCAATCAGCCCCAGCATTTT,CASKMGGGNQPQHF
NA,TRBV27,TRBJ1-2,TRBD1,TGTGCCAGCAGTTCCCGAATGTCCAGACAGGGTGACTATGGCTACACCTTC,CASSSRMSRQGDYGYTF
NA,TRBV20-1,TRBJ1-5,NA,TGCAGTGCTAGGAGGGGGAGCAATCAGCCCCAGCATTTT,CSARRGSNQPQHF
NA,TRBV4-1,TRBJ2-3,NA,TGCGCCAGCAGCCAAGCAATCCGGGCCCAGGGTTTGGATACGCAGTATTTT,CASSQAIRAQGLDTQYF
NA,TRBV2,TRBJ1-4,TRBD1,TGTGCCAGCAGTCATCAGGGGGCAGCTAATGAAAAACTGTTTTTT,CASSHQGAANEKLFF
few,TRBV12-3/TRBV12-4,TRBJ2-3,NA,TGTGCCAGCACCCAAAGTACGCTCACAGATACGCAGTATTTT,CASTQSTLTDTQYF
few,TRBV6-2/TRBV6-3,TRBJ1-1,NA,TGTGCCAGCAGTCTGAGGGACGGAGACACTGAAGCTTTCTTT,CASSLRDGDTEAFF
many,TRBV7-2,TRBJ2-5,TRBD2,TGTGCCAGCAGCCCTAATCCGGGACTAGCGAGCTCGAAAGAGACCCAGTACTTC,CASSPNPGLASSKETQYF
once,TRBV5-4,TRBJ2-5,NA,TGTGCCAGCAGCTTGGCTGGCACAGCTGGAGAGACCCAGTACTTC,CASSLAGTAGETQYF
NA,TRBV4-1,TRBJ2-7,NA,TGCGCCAGCAGCCAAAGGGGGAGCGAATCCTACGAGCAGTACTTC,CASSQRGSESYEQYF
few,TRBV4-1,TRBJ2-1,NA,TGCGCCAGCAGCCAAGGTATTGTACTTGCGGCGGAGCAGTTCTTC,CASSQGIVLAAEQFF
NA,TRBV7-2,TRBJ2-5,NA,TGTGCCAGCAGCACAACAGGGCTACAGCAAGAGACCCAGTACTTC,CASSTTGLQQETQYF
NA,TRBV12-3/TRBV12-4,TRBJ2-1,NA,TGTGCCAGCAGTATACACTCAGGGGCGGGTAATGAGCAGTTCTTC,CASSIHSGAGNEQFF
few,TRBV7-8,TRBJ2-7,NA,TGTGCCAGCAGCCAAAAGGTCGGGGGACAGCTAAAATACGAGCAGTACTTC,CASSQKVGGQLKYEQYF
NA,TRBV9,TRBJ1-5,TRBD1,TGTGCCAGCAGCGAGCAGGGGGTAGGTCAGCCCCAGCATTTT,CASSEQGVGQPQHF
many,TRBV7-2,TRBJ2-5,NA,TGTGCCAGCAGCTTCCAGGGGCGGGAGACCCAGTACTTC,CASSFQGRETQYF
NA,TRBV6-2/TRBV6-3,TRBJ2-1,TRBD2,TGTGCCAGCAGTTACCACCGACCCACTAGCGGGAGGGCCCCGAGCTACAATGAGCAGTTCTTC,CASSYHRPTSGRAPSYNEQFF
NA,TRBV20-1,TRBJ1-2,NA,TGCAGTGTCCCGAAGGGAGGGTCCAACTATGGCTACACCTTC,CSVPKGGSNYGYTF
NA,TRBV4-3,TRBJ2-2,NA,TGCGCCAGCAGCCAAGATCTAGTGACAGGGAGGTCGGACACCGGGGAGCTGTTTTTT,CASSQDLVTGRSDTGELFF
NA,TRBV19,TRBJ2-7,TRBD2,TGTGCCAGCCGGCCGACTAGCGGGAGTTACGAGCAGTACTTC,CASRPTSGSYEQYF
NA,TRBV4-1,TRBJ2-2,NA,TGCGCCAGCAGCCAAGATCCTAGCTACACCGGGGAGCTGTTTTTT,CASSQDPSYTGELFF
few,TRBV7-2,TRBJ1-2,NA,TGTGCCAGCAGCCTGAGAATCACGGATTTCTATGGCTACACCTTC,CASSLRITDFYGYTF